This section outlines one T cell receptor (beta chain) sequence together with its context. Its antigen has not been determined. Base quality data are lacking; no much larger clone is found one base away. The data are from a study of T cell responses to AZD1222 COVID-19 vaccine (dated by TCRdb to the early 2020s). The study in broad terms: AZD1222 recipients with second doses at about 4 weeks or about 12 weeks were pooled, because spike-specific TCR depth and breadth did not differ between schedules. A total of 233 trial participants underwent TCR sequencing, of whom 207 had received two doses of AZD1222 and approximately 25 had received two doses of the MenACWY control vaccine. Enrollment into the trials was organized by age into subgroups of 18-55, 56-69 and 70-plus years, and those subgroups contained roughly 150, 30 and 60 TCR-sequenced participants, respectively.

The investigation overall reported the following: Epitopes outside the regions mutated in the B.1.351 and B.1.1.7 variants were reportedly recognized by nearly half of the unique spike-specific TCRs. After two AZD1222 doses, both the breadth and the depth of spike-specific TCRs were significantly higher than at day 0 and than in MenACWY recipients. Because no day 14 peak-response samples were available, repertoires were characterized only after the peak T cell response. Most participants were white British and females outnumbered males, and the authors suggested that clonal diversity may have been underestimated. Vaccine-associated CD4 TCRs spanned the whole spike protein, with dominant responses in regions 160-218 and 743-854. In the small 56-69-year group, the increase in depth fell short of significance, most likely because of low power. Conclusions about previously exposed vaccinees were limited because only six or seven AZD1222 recipients were SARS-CoV-2 seropositive at baseline.

The time point label, as the study defines it: baseline before first vaccination. Vaccinee samples came from UK trials COV001 and COV002, including a single-blind randomized controlled phase 2/3 trial of AZD1222 (ChAdOx1 nCoV-19) in healthy adults. For TCRbeta chain sequencing, PBMC samples from trial participants were taken at day 0 and at day 28 after the second dose. The CDR3 regions of human TCRbeta chains were analyzed by immunosequencing. As for the original processing: TCRs in the repertoires were matched against a reference library of SARS-CoV-2-specific TCRs that had been generated with the MIRA antigen-specificity platform. Breadth was defined as the fraction of unique TCRs that were SARS-CoV-2-associated. Depth was defined as the fraction of total T cells that were SARS-CoV-2-associated. Using the MIRA data, each spike-specific TCR was mapped to the spike region that the TCR reacts to and placed in a CD4 or CD8 class. Log10-transformed breadth and depth values were compared by one-way ANOVA with Sidak's multiple comparisons tests. TCRdb's version of the immuneACCESS table is confined to in-frame rearrangements and falls short of the full clone set. An unresolved V gene accounts for under half of the shortfall where checked; the remainder is of unknown origin. From that table come the V and J calls and clone size; the DNA was used to work out D and trimming. Across this sample there are about 60,000 clones, with 75% to 85% seen only once. Roughly 20% of the sample rests with the top ten.

CDR1 ENHRY and CDR2 SYGVKD were looked up in the germline V gene. The CDR3 measures 14 amino acids from cysteine to phenylalanine. Of all the DNA, just the CDR3 is kept, 42 bases in frame from base 1. V gives up 4 bases and J gives up 5 bases, and the segment between their germline ends measures 14 bases. Sequencing was performed on peripheral blood, taken on day 0 of AZD1222 vaccination. The TCR originated in an adult in good health. This sequence uses TRBV10-3 and TRBJ1-1; the D gene cannot be named for sure. This receptor carries the CDR3 CAISVQNRLTEAFF. The sequence in DNA is TGTGCCATCAGTGTACAGAATAGATTAACTGAAGCTTTCTTT.